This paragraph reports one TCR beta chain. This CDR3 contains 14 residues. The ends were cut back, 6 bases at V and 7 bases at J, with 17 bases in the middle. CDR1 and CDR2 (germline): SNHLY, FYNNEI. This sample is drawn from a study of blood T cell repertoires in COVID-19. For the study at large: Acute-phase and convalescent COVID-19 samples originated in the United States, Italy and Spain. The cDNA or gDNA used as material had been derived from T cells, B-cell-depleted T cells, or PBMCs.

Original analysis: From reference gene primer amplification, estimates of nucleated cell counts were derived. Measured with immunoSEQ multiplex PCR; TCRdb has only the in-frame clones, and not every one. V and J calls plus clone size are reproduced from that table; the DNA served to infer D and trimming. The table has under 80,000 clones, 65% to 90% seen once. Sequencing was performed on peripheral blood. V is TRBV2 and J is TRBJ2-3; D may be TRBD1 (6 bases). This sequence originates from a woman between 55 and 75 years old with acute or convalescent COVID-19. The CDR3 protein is CASRVDSHSNTQYF. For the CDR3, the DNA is TGTGCCAGCAGGGTGGACAGTCACAGTAATACGCAGTATTTT.